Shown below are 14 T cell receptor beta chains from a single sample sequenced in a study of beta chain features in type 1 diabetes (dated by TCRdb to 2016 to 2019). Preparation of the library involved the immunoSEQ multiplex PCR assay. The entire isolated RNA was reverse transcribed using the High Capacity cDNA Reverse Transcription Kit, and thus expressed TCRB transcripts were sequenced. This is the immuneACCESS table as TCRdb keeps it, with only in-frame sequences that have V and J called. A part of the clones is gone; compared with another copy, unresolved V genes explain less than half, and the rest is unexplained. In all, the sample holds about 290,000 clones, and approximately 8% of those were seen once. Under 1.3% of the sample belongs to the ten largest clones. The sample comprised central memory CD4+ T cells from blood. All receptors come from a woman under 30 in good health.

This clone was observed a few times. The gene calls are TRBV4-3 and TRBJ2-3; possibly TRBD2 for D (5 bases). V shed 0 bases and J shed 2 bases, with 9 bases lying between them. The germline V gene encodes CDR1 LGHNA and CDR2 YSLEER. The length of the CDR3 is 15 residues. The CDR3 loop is CASSQDVTTTDTQYF. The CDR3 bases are TGCGCCAGCAGCCAAGATGTGACTACCACAGATACGCAGTATTTT.

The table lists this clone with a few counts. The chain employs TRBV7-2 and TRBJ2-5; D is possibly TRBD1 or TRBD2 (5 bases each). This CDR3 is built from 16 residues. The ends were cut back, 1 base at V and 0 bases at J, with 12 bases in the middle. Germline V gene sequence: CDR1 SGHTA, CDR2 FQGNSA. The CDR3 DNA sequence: TGTGCCAGCAGCTTAGGGGTGGGGACGTACCAAGAGACCCAGTACTTC. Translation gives CASSLGVGTYQETQYF.

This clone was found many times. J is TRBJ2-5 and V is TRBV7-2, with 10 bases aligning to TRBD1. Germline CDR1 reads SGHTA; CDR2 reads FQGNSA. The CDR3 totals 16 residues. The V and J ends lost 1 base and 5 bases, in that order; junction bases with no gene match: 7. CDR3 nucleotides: TGTGCCAGCAGCTTAGGGGTGGACAGGGGGTGGGAGACCCAGTACTTC. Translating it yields CASSLGVDRGWETQYF.

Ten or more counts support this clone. This CDR3 reads CASSLIRVDTEAFF. DNA of the CDR3: TGTGCCAGCAGCTTGATTAGGGTGGACACTGAAGCTTTCTTT. The rearrangement uses TRBV7-3 and TRBJ1-1; D remains unclear. The V gene lost 3 bases and the J gene lost 3 bases, with 11 bases spanning the gap. The CDR3 is made up of 14 amino acids. Per the germline V gene, CDR1 is SGHTA and CDR2 is FQGTGA. Based on the CDR3 plus reference TRBV7-3 and TRBJ1-1, the full variable domain is GAGVSQTPSNKVTEKGKYVELRCDPISGHTALYWYRQSLGQGPEFLIYFQGTGAADDSGLPNDRFFAVRPEGSVSTLKIQRTERGDSAVYLCASSLIRVDTEAFFGQGTRLTVV.

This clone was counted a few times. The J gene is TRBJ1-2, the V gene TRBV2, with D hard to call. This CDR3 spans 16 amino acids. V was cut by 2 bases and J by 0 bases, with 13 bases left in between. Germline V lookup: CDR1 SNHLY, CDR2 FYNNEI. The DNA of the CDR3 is TGTGCCAGCAGTGAACTCACCTCAGGAGCTAACTATGGCTACACCTTC. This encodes CASSELTSGANYGYTF. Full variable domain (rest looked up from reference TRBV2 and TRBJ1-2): EPEVTQTPSHQVTQMGQEVILRCVPISNHLYFYWYRQILGQKVEFLVSFYNNEISEKSEIFDDQFSVERPDGSNFTLKIRSTKLEDSAMYFCASSELTSGANYGYTFGSGTRLTVV.

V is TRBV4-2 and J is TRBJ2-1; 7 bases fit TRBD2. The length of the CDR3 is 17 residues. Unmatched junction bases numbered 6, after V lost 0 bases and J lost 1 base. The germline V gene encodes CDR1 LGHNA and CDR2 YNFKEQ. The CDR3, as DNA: TGTGCCAGCAGCCAAGAATTCGAGGGAGGGTCCTACAATGAGCAGTTCTTC. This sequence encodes CASSQEFEGGSYNEQFF.

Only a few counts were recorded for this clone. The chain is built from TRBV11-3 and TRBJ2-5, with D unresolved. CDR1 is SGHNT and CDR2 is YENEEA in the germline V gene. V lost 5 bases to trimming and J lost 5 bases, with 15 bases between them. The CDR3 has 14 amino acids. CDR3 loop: CASSPGPNLETQYF. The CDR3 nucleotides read TGTGCCAGCAGCCCGGGTCCGAACCTGGAGACCCAGTACTTC.

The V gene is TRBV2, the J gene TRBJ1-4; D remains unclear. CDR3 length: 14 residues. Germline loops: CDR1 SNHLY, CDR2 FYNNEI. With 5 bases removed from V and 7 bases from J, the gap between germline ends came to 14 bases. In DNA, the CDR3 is TGTGCCAGCAGTTCCCACGCCTGGGCTGAAAAACTGTTTTTT. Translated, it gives CASSSHAWAEKLFF.

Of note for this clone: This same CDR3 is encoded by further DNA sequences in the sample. CDR3 nucleotides: TGTGCCAGCAGCTTACAGGGAGAATATGGCTACACCTTC. It yields the protein CASSLQGEYGYTF. The rearrangement links TRBV7-2 to TRBJ1-2, with D possibly TRBD1 on 5 matching bases. The CDR3 sequence is 13 residues long. Germline CDR1 SGHTA, CDR2 FQGNSA. Trimming pared 2 bases from V and 5 bases from J, leaving 9 bases between. Supplemented by reference TRBV7-2 and TRBJ1-2, the full variable domain reads GAGVSQSPSNKVTEKGKDVELRCDPISGHTALYWYRQSLGQGLEFLIYFQGNSAPDKSGLPSDRFSAERTGGSVSTLTIQRTQQEDSAVYLCASSLQGEYGYTFGSGTRLTVV.

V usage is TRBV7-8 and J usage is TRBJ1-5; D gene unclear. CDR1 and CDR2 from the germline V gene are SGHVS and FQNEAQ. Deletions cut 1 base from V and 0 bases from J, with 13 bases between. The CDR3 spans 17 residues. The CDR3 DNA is TGTGCCAGCAGCTTAGGATCCTACAGCCATAGCAATCAGCCCCAGCATTTT. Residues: CASSLGSYSHSNQPQHF.

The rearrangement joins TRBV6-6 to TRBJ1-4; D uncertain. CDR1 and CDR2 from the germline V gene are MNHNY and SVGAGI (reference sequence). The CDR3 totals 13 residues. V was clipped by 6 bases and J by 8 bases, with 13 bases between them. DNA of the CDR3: TGTGCCAGCAGCCTCCCGATGGGGGAAAAACTGTTTTTT. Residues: CASSLPMGEKLFF.

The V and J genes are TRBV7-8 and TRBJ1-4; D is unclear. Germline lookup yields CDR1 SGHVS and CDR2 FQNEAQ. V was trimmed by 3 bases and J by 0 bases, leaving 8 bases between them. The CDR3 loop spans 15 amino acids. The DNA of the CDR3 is TGTGCCAGCAGCTTGACAACCACAACTAATGAAAAACTGTTTTTT. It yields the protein CASSLTTTTNEKLFF.

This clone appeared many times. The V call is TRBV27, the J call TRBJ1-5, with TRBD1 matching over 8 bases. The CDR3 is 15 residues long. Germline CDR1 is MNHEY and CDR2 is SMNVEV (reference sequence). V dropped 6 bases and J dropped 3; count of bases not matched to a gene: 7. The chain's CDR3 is CASRRQGKVNQPQHF. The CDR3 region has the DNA TGTGCCAGCAGGCGACAGGGGAAAGTCAATCAGCCCCAGCATTTT.

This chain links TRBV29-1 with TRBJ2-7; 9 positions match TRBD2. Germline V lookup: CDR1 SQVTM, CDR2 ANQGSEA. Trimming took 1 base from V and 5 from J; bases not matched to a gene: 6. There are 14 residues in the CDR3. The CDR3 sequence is CSVEGGRAMDEQYF. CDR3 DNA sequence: TGCAGCGTTGAAGGCGGGAGGGCCATGGACGAGCAGTACTTC.